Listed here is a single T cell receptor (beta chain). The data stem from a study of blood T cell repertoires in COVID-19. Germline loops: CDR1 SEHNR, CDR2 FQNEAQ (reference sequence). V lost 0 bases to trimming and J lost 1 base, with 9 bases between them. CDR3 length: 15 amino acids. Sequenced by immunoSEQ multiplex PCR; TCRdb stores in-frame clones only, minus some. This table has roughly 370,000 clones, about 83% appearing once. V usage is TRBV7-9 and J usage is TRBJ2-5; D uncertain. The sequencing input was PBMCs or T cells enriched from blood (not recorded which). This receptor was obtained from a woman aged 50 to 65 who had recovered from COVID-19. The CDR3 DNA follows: TGTGCCAGCAGCTTAGCATTCCTCCTCCAAGAGACCCAGTACTTC. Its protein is CASSLAFLLQETQYF.